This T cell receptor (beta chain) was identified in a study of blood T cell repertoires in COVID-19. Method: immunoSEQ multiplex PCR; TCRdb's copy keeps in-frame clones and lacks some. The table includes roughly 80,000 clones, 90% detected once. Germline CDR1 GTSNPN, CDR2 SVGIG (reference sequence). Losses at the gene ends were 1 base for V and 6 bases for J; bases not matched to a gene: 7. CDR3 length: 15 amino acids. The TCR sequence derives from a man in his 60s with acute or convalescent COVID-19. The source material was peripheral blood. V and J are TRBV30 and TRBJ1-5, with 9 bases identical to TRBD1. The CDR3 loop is CAWSGGTGFGQPQHF. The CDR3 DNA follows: TGTGCCTGGAGTGGCGGGACAGGGTTCGGTCAGCCCCAGCATTTT.